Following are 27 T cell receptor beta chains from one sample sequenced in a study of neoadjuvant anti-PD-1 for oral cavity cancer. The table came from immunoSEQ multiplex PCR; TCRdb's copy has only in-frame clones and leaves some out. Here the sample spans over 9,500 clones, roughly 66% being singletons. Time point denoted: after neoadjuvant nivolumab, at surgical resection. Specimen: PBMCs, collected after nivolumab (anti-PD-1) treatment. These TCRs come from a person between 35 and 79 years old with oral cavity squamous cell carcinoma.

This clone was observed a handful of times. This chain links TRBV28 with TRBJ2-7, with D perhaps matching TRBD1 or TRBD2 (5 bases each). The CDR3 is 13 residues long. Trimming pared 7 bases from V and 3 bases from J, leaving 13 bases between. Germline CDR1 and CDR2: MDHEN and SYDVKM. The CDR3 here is CASNRGGRYEQYF. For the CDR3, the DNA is TGTGCCAGCAACCGGGGCGGGCGCTACGAGCAGTACTTC.

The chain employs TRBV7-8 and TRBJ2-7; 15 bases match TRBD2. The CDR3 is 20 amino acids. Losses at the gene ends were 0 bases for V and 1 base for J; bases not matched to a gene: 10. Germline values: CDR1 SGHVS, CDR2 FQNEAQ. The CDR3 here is CASSLAWTSGGDPPSYEQYF. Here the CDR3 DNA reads TGTGCCAGCAGCTTAGCGTGGACTAGCGGGGGGGATCCGCCTTCCTACGAGCAGTACTTC.

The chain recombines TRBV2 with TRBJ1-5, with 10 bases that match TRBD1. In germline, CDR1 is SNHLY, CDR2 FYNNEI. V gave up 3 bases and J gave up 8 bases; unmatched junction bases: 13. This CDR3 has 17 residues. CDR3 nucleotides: TGTGCCAGCAGTGAGGCCGGGACAGGGGCTTTAAGTAAGCCCCAGCATTTT. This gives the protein CASSEAGTGALSKPQHF.

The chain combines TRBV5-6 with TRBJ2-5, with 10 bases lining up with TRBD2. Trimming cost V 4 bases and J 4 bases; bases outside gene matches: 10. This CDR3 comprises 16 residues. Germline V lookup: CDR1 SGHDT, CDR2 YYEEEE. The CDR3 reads CASSPRLGTSAETQYF. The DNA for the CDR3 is TGTGCCAGCAGCCCTAGACTGGGGACTAGCGCAGAGACCCAGTACTTC.

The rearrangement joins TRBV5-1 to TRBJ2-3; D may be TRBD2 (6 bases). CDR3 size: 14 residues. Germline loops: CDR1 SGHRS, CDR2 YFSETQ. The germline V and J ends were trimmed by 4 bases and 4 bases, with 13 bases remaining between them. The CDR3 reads CASSKGLPADTQYF. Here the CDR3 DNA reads TGCGCCAGCAGCAAAGGACTACCAGCAGATACGCAGTATTTT.

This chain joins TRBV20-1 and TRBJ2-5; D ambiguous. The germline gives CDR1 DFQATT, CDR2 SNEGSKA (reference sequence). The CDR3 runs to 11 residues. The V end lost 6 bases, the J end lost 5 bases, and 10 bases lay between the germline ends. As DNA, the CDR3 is TGCAGTGCGGCTTTGAGGGAGACCCAGTACTTC. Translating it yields CSAALRETQYF.

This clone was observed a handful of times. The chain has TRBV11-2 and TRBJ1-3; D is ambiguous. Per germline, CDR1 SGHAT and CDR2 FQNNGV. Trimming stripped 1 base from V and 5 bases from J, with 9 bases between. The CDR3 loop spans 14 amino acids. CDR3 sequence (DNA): TGTGCCAGCAGCTTAGGGGGATCGAGAAACACCATATATTTT. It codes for CASSLGGSRNTIYF.

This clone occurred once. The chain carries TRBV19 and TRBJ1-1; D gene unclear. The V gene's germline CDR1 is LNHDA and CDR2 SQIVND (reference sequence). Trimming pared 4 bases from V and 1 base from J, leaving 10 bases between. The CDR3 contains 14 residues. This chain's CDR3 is CASSTVPGNTEAFF. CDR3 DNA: TGTGCCAGTAGTACCGTCCCAGGGAACACTGAAGCTTTCTTT.

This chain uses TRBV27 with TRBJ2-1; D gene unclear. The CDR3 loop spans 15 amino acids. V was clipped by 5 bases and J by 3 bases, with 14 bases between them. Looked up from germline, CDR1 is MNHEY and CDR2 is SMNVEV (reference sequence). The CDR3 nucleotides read TGTGCCAGCAGTAGGTCACAGACTCTCTACAATGAGCAGTTCTTC. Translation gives CASSRSQTLYNEQFF.

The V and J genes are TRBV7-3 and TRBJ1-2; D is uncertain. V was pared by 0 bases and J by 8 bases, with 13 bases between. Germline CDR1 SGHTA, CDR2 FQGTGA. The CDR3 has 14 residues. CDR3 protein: CASSLTVQHEGYTF. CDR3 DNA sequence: TGTGCCAGCAGCTTAACGGTACAGCATGAAGGCTACACCTTC.

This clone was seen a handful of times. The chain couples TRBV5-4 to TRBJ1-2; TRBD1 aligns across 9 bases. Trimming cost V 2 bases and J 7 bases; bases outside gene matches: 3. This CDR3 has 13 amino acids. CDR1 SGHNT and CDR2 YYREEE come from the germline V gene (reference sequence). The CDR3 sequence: CASSFQQGAGYTF. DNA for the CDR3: TGTGCCAGCAGCTTTCAACAGGGGGCTGGCTACACCTTC.

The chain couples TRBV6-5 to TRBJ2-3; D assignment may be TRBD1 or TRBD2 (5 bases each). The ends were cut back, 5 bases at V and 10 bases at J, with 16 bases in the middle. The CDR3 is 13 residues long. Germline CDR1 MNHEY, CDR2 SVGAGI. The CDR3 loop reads CASSPEGKGAQYF. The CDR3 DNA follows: TGTGCCAGCAGTCCCGAGGGTAAAGGGGCGCAGTATTTT.

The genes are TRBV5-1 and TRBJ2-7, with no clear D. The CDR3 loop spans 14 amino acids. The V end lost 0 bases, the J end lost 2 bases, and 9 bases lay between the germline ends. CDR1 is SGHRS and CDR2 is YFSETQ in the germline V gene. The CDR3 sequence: CASSLVVSPYEQYF. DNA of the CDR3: TGCGCCAGCAGCTTGGTAGTCAGCCCCTACGAGCAGTACTTC.

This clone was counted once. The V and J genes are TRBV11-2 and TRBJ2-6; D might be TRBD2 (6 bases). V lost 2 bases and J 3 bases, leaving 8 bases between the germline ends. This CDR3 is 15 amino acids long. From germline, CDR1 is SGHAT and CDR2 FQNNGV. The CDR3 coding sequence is TGTGCCAGCAGCTTACGGGGGTTTGGGGCCAACGTCCTGACTTTC. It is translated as CASSLRGFGANVLTF.

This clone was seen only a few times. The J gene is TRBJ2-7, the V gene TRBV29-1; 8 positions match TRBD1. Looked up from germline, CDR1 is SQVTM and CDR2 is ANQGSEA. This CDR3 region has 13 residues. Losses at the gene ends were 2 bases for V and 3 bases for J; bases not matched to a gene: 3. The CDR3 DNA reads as TGCAGCGTTGAAAAAGACAGGGGCTACGAGCAGTACTTC. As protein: CSVEKDRGYEQYF.

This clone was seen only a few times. The CDR3 region has the DNA TGTGCCAGTACAAATAGCAATCAGCCCCAGCATTTT. Translating it yields CASTNSNQPQHF. The rearrangement joins TRBV2 to TRBJ1-5; no clear D. Trimming took 9 bases from V and 0 from J, leaving 6 bases between them. CDR1 SNHLY and CDR2 FYNNEI come from the germline V gene. This CDR3 comprises 12 residues.

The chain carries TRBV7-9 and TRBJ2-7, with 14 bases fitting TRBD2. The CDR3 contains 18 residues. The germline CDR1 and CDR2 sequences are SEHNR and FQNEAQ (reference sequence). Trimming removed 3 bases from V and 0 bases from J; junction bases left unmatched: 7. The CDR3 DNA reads TGTGCCAGCAGCTTCCCCCGGACTAGCGGGGGGAGCTCCTACGAGCAGTACTTC. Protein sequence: CASSFPRTSGGSSYEQYF.

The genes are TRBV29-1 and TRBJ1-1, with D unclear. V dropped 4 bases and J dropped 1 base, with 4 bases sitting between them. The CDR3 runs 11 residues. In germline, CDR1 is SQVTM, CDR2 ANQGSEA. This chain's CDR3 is CSVGTNTEAFF. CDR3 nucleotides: TGCAGCGTTGGGACGAACACTGAAGCTTTCTTT.

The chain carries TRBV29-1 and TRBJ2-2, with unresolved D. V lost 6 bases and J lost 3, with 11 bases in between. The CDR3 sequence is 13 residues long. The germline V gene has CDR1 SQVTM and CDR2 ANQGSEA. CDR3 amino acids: CSVVGVDTGELFF. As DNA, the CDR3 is TGCAGCGTGGTAGGAGTCGACACCGGGGAGCTGTTTTTT.

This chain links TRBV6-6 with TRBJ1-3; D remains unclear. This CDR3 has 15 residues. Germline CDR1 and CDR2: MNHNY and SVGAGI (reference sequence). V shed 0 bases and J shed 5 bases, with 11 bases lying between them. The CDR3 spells CASSYSIGNRNTIYF. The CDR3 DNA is TGTGCCAGCAGTTACTCGATAGGGAACAGAAACACCATATATTTT.

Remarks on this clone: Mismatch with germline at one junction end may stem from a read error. CDR3 nucleotide sequence: TGTGCCAGCAGCTTATTGACGAATACCGGGGAGCTGTTTTTT. The encoded protein is CASSLLTNTGELFF. The V and J genes are TRBV11-1 and TRBJ2-2; D gene uncertain. Germline V gives CDR1 SGHAT, CDR2 FQDESV (reference sequence). This CDR3 is built from 14 residues.

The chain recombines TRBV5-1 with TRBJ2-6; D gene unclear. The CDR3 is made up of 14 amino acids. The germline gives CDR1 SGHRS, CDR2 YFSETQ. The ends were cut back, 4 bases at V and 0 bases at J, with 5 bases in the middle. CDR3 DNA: TGCGCCAGCAGCCGAGTCTCTGGGGCCAACGTCCTGACTTTC. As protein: CASSRVSGANVLTF.

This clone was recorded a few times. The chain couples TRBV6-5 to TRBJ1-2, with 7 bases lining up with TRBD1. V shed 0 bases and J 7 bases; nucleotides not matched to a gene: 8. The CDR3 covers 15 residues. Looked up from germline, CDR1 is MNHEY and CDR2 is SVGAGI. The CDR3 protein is CASSYSVDRTGGYTF. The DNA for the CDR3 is TGTGCCAGCAGTTACTCTGTGGACAGGACGGGTGGCTACACCTTC.

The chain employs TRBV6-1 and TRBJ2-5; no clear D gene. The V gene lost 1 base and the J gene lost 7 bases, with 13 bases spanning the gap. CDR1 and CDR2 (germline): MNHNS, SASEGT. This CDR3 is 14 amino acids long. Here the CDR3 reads CASSEGPASLTQYF. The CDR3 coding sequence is TGTGCCAGCAGTGAAGGTCCAGCCTCTTTGACCCAGTACTTC.

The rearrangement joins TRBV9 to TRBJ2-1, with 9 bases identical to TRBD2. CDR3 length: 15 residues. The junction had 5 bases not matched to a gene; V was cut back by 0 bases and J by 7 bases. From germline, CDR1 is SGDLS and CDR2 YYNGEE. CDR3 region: CASSVASSGSNEQFF. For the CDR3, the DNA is TGTGCCAGCAGCGTAGCGAGTAGCGGGAGTAATGAGCAGTTCTTC.

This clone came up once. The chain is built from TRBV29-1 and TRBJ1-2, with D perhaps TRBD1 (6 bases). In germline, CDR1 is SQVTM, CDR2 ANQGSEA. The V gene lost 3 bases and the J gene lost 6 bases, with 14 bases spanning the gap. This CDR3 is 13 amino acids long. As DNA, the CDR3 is TGCAGCGTTGATCGGGGGGGGCGGGATGGCTACACCTTC. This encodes CSVDRGGRDGYTF.

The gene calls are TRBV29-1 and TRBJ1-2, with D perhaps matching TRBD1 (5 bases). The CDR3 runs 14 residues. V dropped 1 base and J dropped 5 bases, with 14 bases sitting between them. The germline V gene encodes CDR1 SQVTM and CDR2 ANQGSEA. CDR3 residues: CSVEGTGGSYGYTF. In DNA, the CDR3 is TGCAGCGTTGAAGGGACGGGGGGGTCTTATGGCTACACCTTC. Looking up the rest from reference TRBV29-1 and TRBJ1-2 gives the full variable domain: SAVISQKPSRDICQRGTSLTIQCQVDSQVTMMFWYRQQPGQSLTLIATANQGSEATYESGFVIDKFPISRPNLTFSTLTVSNMSPEDSSIYLCSVEGTGGSYGYTFGSGTRLTVV.